This T cell receptor (beta chain) was identified during a study of blood T cell repertoires in COVID-19 (dated by TCRdb to between 2020 and 2021). At the level of the whole study: The collaborator samples originated in the United States, Italy and Spain and spanned the acute and convalescent phases of COVID-19. Samples were obtained from the ongoing ImmuneRACE study (first 160 participants) and from over 1,000 subjects provided by 6 global collaborators. Nearly every sample came with metadata listing a de-identified subject ID, COVID-19 status, age in years and sex. The material from the prospective study consisted of cDNA or gDNA derived from T cells, B-cell-depleted T cells, or PBMCs. The dataset comprised deeply sampled blood TCRbeta repertoires from subjects exposed to, actively infected with, or recovered from COVID-19. The repertoires were made available in a free public database intended to serve as a resource for research on the immune response to SARS-CoV-2. Where available, HLA class I and class II types were obtained from metadata supplied by the sample provider rather than from assay-based typing.

The collaborating institutions used their own protocols to collect whole blood in K2EDTA tubes. For TCRbeta analysis, collaborator samples were shipped as frozen whole blood, as isolated PBMCs, or as DNA extracted from either sample type. Broader findings and caveats from the paper: The amount of clinical and demographic metadata varied by source and participant and was provided uncurated.

In regard to this clone: The clone's antigen remains unknown. Base qualities are not provided; no much larger clone lies one nucleotide away.

From the germline V gene, CDR1 is SGHAT and CDR2 is FQNNGV. The CDR3 covers 15 residues, taking in both the cysteine and the phenylalanine. Kept here is only the CDR3 DNA, which spans 45 bases and is read in frame from base 1. At the junction V is shortened by 0 bases and J by 5 bases; bases outside the gene matches: 5. The immunoSEQ Assay, a bias-controlled multiplex PCR, was used to amplify TCRbeta CDR3 regions from genomic DNA. Regarding the original processing steps: Within the assay, amplification of reference gene primers was used to estimate how many nucleated cells each sample contained. To quantify the absolute abundance of each unique TCRbeta CDR3 rearrangement, sequence reads were collapsed and filtered. For each sample, productive Simpson clonality was calculated by taking the square root of Simpson's diversity index across productive rearrangements. The clones in this table, taken by TCRdb from immuneACCESS, are in-frame only. Not every clone is retained; where verified, under half of the shortfall comes from an unresolved V gene, and the cause of the rest is unknown. From that table come the V and J calls and clone size; the DNA was used to work out D and trimming. This sample gives approximately 180,000 clones in total; about 90% of them show up just once. The top ten clonotypes cover 20% to 25% of the sample.

Sequenced input: peripheral blood. The TCR was taken from a man aged 60 to 75 with active or convalescent COVID-19. The sequence links TRBV11-2 to TRBJ2-7, with 9 middle bases fitting TRBD1. For the CDR3, the sequence is CASSLEGTGNHEQYF. The nucleotide sequence reads TGTGCCAGCAGCTTAGAGGGGACAGGGAACCACGAGCAGTACTTC.